The clone carrying this T cell receptor beta chain was detected only a few times. Its specificity is not known. MiXCR, applied by TCRdb to the reads, yields one record per CDR3 protein. The sample shows roughly 280,000 distinct CDR3 sequences, about 20% of them seen only once. The data were obtained in a study of T cell repertoires in cytomegalovirus infection. Study at large: Matching HLA type and CMV infection were both indicated by public TCR beta signatures.

Study-wide points: Clonotypes of TCR beta that were HLA-C-restricted and CMV-specific dominated the ex vivo response.

V lost 5 bases and J lost 0; bases outside the gene matches: 14. This CDR3 region has 19 residues. The V gene is TRBV12-3 or TRBV12-4, the J gene TRBJ2-1; 9 nucleotides align to TRBD1. This clonotype was obtained from a human donor in good health (CMV status not recorded). Some clones in this sample may be carry-over from other donors' samples. The sample was cultured PBMCs, taken from culture after CMV antigen stimulation. The CDR3 is CASSQGQGLVLSSYNEQFF. CDR3 in DNA: TGTGCCAGCAGTCAGGGACAGGGTCTCGTCCTCAGCTCCTACAATGAGCAGTTCTTC.